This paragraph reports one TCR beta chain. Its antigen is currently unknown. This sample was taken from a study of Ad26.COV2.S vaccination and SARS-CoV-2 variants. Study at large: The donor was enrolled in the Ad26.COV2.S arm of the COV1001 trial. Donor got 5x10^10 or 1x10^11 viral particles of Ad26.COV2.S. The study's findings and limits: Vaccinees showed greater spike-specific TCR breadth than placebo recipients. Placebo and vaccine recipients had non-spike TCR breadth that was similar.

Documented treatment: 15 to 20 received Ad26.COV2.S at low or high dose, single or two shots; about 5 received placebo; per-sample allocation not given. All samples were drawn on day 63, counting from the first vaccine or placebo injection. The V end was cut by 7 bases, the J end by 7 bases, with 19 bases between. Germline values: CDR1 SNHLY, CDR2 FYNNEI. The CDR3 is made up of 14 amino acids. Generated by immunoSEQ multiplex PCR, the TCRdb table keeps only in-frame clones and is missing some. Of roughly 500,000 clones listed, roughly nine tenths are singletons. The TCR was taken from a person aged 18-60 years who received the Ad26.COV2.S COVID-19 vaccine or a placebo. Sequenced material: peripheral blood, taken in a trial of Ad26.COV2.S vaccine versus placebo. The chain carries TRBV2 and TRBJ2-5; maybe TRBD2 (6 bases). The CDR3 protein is CASNLVGAEGTQYF. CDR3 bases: TGTGCCAGCAACCTGGTCGGGGCGGAGGGGACCCAGTACTTC.